The 15 T cell receptor beta chains listed next were all sequenced from one sample in a study of molecular identifiers for immune sequencing clone quantification. TCRdb processed the PCR reads anew with MiXCR; each CDR3 protein has one entry. The sample has more than 300,000 distinct CDR3 sequences, about 20% seen once; the top ten hold approximately 0.83%. Sequencing was performed on naive CD8+ T cells from blood, with Jurkat cell RNA spiked in. The subset is: FACS-sorted CD8+CD4-CCR7+CD45RA+ naive T cells. Receptors originate from a human donor in good health. Some libraries in this study had Jurkat cell RNA spiked in.

J is TRBJ2-1 and V is TRBV30, with TRBD2 matching 8 bases. The CDR3 is 15 residues long. Looked up from germline, CDR1 is GTSNPN and CDR2 is SVGIG (reference sequence). The V segment lost 0 bases and the J segment 9 bases; nucleotides outside the gene matches: 10. CDR3 sequence: CAWSVWRGLEVEQFF. The CDR3 DNA reads as TGTGCCTGGAGTGTGTGGAGGGGACTAGAGGTTGAGCAGTTCTTC.

This clonotype was counted at least ten times. The chain carries TRBV29-1 and TRBJ1-1; D is undetermined. Germline V gene sequence: CDR1 SQVTM, CDR2 ANQGSEA. V gave up 6 bases and J gave up 0 bases, with 8 bases separating them. This CDR3 contains 12 residues. As DNA, the CDR3 is TGCAGCGTCGTTACATTGAACACTGAAGCTTTCTTT. Its protein is CSVVTLNTEAFF.

At least ten counts were recorded for this clonotype. The J gene is TRBJ1-4, the V gene TRBV14, with D possibly matching TRBD1 (6 bases). The V end was cut by 5 bases, the J end by 7 bases, with 14 bases between. The CDR3 has 14 residues. CDR1 SGHDN and CDR2 FVKESK come from the germline V gene. CDR3 residues: CASSARQESEKLFF. The DNA of the CDR3 is TGTGCCAGCAGCGCTAGACAGGAAAGTGAAAAACTGTTTTTT.

V is TRBV11-2 and J is TRBJ2-7; D gene uncertain. The V gene lost 0 bases and the J gene lost 4 bases, with 7 bases spanning the gap. CDR3 size: 13 residues. Germline assignment: CDR1 SGHAT and CDR2 FQNNGV. Here the CDR3 DNA reads TGTGCCAGCAGCTTAGATACGATGTACGAGCAGTACTTC. Translating gives CASSLDTMYEQYF.

Notes on this clonotype: It may be a read error: a sequence one base away is much more abundant. This chain connects TRBV27 to TRBJ1-1, with D possibly TRBD1 on 6 matching bases. Germline CDR1 reads MNHEY; CDR2 reads SMNVEV (reference sequence). This CDR3 has 14 amino acids. CDR3 sequence reads: CASSQDEGVTETFF. The CDR3 DNA reads as TGTGCCAGCAGTCAAGACGAGGGGGTTACTGAAACTTTCTTT.

This clonotype was seen a few times. V is TRBV24-1 and J is TRBJ2-2; D uncertain. Germline V gene data show CDR1 as KGHDR and CDR2 as SFDVKD. The germline V and J ends were trimmed by 2 bases and 4 bases, with 10 bases remaining between them. The CDR3 extends over 15 amino acids. In nucleotides, the CDR3 is TGTGCCACCAGTGATTCGCCGGGCAGCACCGGGGAGCTGTTTTTT. Protein sequence: CATSDSPGSTGELFF.

The chain is built from TRBV4-1 and TRBJ1-4; maybe TRBD1 (6 bases). Trimming pared 1 base from V and 2 bases from J, leaving 11 bases between. The germline V gene has CDR1 MGHRA and CDR2 YSYEKL. The CDR3 is 16 residues long. CDR3 loop: CASSQGRGQTNEKLFF. The CDR3, as DNA: TGCGCCAGCAGCCAAGGGCGCGGACAGACTAATGAAAAACTGTTTTTT.

About this clonotype itself: A much larger clone sits a single nucleotide away, making a read error possible. This sequence joins TRBV23-1 and TRBJ1-1; D is ambiguous. TRBV23-1 is reported as an ORF; its role is uncertain. Trimming left V 0 bases short and J 5 bases short, with 16 bases between. The length of the CDR3 is 16 residues. The CDR3 DNA reads TGCGCCAGCAGTCAATCAACGAGGCAGGCGGGGACTGAAGCTTTCTTT. This sequence encodes CASSQSTRQAGTEAFF.

V usage is TRBV12-3 or TRBV12-4 and J usage is TRBJ1-2, with TRBD1 matching 9 bases. The CDR3 is made up of 16 amino acids. V shed 5 bases and J 8 bases; nucleotides not matched to a gene: 15. CDR3 nucleotide sequence: TGTGCCAGCAGTCTCAGGGACAGGGCTCCTTCTATGGGCTACACCTTC. As protein: CASSLRDRAPSMGYTF.

This clonotype was seen a few times. This chain joins TRBV4-1 and TRBJ2-1, with D uncertain. Germline values: CDR1 MGHRA, CDR2 YSYEKL. This CDR3 is built from 17 residues. V was shortened by 0 bases and J by 3 bases, with 15 bases between the two germline ends. CDR3 nucleotide sequence: TGCGCCAGCAGCCAAGATGACGCGGCGTTCGGCTACAATGAGCAGTTCTTC. It translates to CASSQDDAAFGYNEQFF.

In the case of this clonotype: A much bigger clone sits one base away, suggesting this may be a read error. The genes are TRBV29-1 and TRBJ1-4; D call uncertain. The germline gives CDR1 SQVTM, CDR2 ANQGSEA. This CDR3 has 13 residues. With 8 bases removed from V and 5 bases from J, the gap between germline ends came to 15 bases. CDR3 bases: TGCAGCATTGCTTTGGTCCAGAATGAAAAACTGTTTTTT. Encoded protein: CSIALVQNEKLFF.

Details on this clonotype: This may be a read error: a much more frequent sequence differs by one nucleotide. The CDR3 does not end in the conserved phenylalanine or tryptophan, so this is likely a read error. The DNA of the CDR3 is TGTGCCAGCGCGGGTAGCGGGAGAGATACGCAGTATTCT. Translating gives CASAGSGRDTQYS. The chain links TRBV12-3 or TRBV12-4 to TRBJ2-3; 9 bases line up with TRBD2. This CDR3 contains 13 residues. Unmatched junction bases numbered 5, after V lost 8 bases and J lost 5 bases.

The rearrangement links TRBV20-1 to TRBJ2-2; 10 positions match TRBD2. Germline V gene data show CDR1 as DFQATT and CDR2 as SNEGSKA (reference sequence). This CDR3 spans 15 amino acids. The junction had 4 bases not matched to a gene; V was cut back by 5 bases and J by 1 base. The CDR3 loop reads CSARPSGGNTGELFF. The DNA of the CDR3 is TGCAGTGCTCGCCCTAGCGGGGGGAACACCGGGGAGCTGTTTTTT.

The CDR3 is CASSEYPLGATDTQYF. The CDR3 nucleotides read TGTGCCAGCAGTGAATATCCTCTCGGGGCCACAGATACGCAGTATTTT. This chain connects TRBV25-1 to TRBJ2-3; the D gene could be TRBD1 or TRBD2 (5 bases each). The germline V and J ends were trimmed by 0 bases and 2 bases, with 12 bases remaining between them. Germline CDR1 reads MGHDK; CDR2 reads SYGVNS. The CDR3 has 16 amino acids.

This clonotype was counted many times. The chain carries TRBV27 and TRBJ2-3; D is ambiguous. The ends were cut back, 2 bases at V and 0 bases at J, with 9 bases in the middle. The CDR3 has 15 residues. Germline V gives CDR1 MNHEY, CDR2 SMNVEV (reference sequence). The CDR3 bases are TGTGCCAGCAGTTTAGCGTCAATTAGCACAGATACGCAGTATTTT. It is translated as CASSLASISTDTQYF.